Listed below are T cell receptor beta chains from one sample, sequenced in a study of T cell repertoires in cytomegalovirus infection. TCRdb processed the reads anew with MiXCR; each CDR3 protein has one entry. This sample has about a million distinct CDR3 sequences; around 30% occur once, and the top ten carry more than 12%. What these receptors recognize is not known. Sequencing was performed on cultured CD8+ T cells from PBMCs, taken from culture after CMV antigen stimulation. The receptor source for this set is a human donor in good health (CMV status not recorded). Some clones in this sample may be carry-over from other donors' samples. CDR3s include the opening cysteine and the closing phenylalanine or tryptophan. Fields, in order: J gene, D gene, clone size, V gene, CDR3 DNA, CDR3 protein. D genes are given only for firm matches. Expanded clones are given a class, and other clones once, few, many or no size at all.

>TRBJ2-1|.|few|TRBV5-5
TGTGCCAGCAGCCCGGCCACGACAGGATGGTTCTTC
CASSPATTGWFF
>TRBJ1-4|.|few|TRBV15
TGTGCCACCAGCGGAAATGAAAAACTGTTTTTT
CATSGNEKLFF
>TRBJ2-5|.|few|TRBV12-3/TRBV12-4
TGTGCCAGCAGTTTATTAGCGACGGAGACCCAGTACTTC
CASSLLATETQYF
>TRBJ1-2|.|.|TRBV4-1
TGCGCCAGCAGCCAAGAGGGCAGCTATGGCTACTCCTTC
CASSQEGSYGYSF
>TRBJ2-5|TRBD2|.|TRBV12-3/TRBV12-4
TGTGCCAGCAGTTTATCCCTCGGTCCAGCGGGGGGGGGGGAGACCCAGTACTTC
CASSLSLGPAGGGETQYF
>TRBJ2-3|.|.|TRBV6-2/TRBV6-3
TGTGCCAGCAGCCCGGGGGTAACCACAGATACGCAGTATTTT
CASSPGVTTDTQYF
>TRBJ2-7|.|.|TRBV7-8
TGTGCCAGCAGCTTATACCAGCCCTACGAGCAGTACTTC
CASSLYQPYEQYF
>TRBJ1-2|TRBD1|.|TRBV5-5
TGTGCCAGCAGCCCCACCCTAGGACAGGGGGCGAGGTATGGCTACACCTTC
CASSPTLGQGARYGYTF
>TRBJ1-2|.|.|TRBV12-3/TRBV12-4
TGTGCCAGCAGTTTCAATCAGGCAGTGAACTATGGCTACACCTTC
CASSFNQAVNYGYTF
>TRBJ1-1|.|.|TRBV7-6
TGTGCCAGCAGCCAGGAGGGGAGTGCCACTGAAGCTTTCTTT
CASSQEGSATEAFF
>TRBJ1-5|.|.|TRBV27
TGTGCCAGCAGTTTATCGGGGGAGTCGGGGGGTCAGCCCCAGCATTTT
CASSLSGESGGQPQHF
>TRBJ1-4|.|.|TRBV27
TGTGCCAGCAGTTTTTCAACAGGGAAGTGGGAAAAACTGTTTTTT
CASSFSTGKWEKLFF
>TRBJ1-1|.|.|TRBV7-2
TGTGCCAGCAGGCAGCAGAACACTGAAGCTTTCTTT
CASRQQNTEAFF
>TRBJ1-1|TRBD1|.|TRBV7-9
TGTGCCAGCAGCTTCCGGGACAGTCCAAACACTGAAGCTTTCTTT
CASSFRDSPNTEAFF
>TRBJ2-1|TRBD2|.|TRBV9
TGTGCCAGCAGCAGAGCGGGGCCCGCGGGTAATGAGCAGTTCTTC
CASSRAGPAGNEQFF
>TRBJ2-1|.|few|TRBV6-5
TGTGCCAGCAGTTACTCGATGGTGAGCTCCTACAATGAGCAGTTCTTC
CASSYSMVSSYNEQFF
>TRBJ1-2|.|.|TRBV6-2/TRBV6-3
TGTGCCAGCAGTTACGGGCACTCCTTTGGCTACACCTTC
CASSYGHSFGYTF
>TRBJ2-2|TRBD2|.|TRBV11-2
TGTGCCAGCCTTCCGTTTGGGCAGCGGGGCCCCACCGGGGAGCTGTTTTTT
CASLPFGQRGPTGELFF
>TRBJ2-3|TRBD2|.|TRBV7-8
TGTGCCAGCAGCCCGAAGCCAGCGGGGGGACTCACAGATACGCAGTATTTT
CASSPKPAGGLTDTQYF
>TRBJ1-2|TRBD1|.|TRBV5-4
TGTGCCAGCAGTTCCGGGGACAGCTCTAACTATGGCTACACCTTC
CASSSGDSSNYGYTF
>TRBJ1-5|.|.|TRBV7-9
TGTGCCAGCAGCTTAGAACTGGGCGGAATTAGCAATCAGCCCCAGCATTTT
CASSLELGGISNQPQHF
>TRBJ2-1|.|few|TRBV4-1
TGCGCCAGCAGCCAGAGGTTGCTGGATGAGCAGTTCTTC
CASSQRLLDEQFF